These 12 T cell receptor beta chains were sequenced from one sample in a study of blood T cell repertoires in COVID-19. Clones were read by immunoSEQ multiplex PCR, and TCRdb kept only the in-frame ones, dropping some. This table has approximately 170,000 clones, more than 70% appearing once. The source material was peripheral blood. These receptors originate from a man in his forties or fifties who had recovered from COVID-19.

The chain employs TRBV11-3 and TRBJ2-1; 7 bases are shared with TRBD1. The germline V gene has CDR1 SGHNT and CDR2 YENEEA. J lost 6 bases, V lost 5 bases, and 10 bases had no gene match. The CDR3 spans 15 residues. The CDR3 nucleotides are TGTGCCAGCAGCGTACGACAGGGCGCTCCCAATGAGCAGTTCTTC. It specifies CASSVRQGAPNEQFF.

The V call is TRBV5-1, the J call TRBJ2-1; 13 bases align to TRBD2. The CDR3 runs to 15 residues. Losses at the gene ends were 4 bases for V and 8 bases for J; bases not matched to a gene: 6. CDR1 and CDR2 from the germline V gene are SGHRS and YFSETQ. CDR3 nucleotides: TGCGCCAGCAGCGAAACTAGCGGGAGGGAGGATGAGCAGTTCTTC. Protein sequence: CASSETSGREDEQFF.

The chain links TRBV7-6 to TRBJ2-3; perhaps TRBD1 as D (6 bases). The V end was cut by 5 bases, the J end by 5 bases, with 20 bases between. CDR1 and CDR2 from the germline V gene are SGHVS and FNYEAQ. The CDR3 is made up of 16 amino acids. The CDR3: CASSPWTASTVDTQYF. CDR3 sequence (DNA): TGTGCCAGCAGCCCATGGACAGCCTCGACGGTAGATACGCAGTATTTT.

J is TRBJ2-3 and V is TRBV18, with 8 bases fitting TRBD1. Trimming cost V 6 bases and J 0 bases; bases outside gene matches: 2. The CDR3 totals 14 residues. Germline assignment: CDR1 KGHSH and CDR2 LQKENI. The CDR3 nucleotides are TGTGCCAGCTCGACAGGGGCCAGCACAGATACGCAGTATTTT. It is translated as CASSTGASTDTQYF.

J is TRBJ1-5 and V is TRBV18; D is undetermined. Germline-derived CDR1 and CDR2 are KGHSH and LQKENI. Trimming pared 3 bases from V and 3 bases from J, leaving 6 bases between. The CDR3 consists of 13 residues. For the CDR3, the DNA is TGTGCCAGCTCACCCGAGGCCAATCAGCCCCAGCATTTT. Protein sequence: CASSPEANQPQHF.

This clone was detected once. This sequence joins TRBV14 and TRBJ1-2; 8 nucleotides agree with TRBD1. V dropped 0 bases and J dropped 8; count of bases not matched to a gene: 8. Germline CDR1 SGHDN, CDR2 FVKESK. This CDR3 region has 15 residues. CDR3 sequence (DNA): TGTGCCAGCAGCCAAGATCTGACAGGGGCTCAGGGCTACACCTTC. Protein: CASSQDLTGAQGYTF.

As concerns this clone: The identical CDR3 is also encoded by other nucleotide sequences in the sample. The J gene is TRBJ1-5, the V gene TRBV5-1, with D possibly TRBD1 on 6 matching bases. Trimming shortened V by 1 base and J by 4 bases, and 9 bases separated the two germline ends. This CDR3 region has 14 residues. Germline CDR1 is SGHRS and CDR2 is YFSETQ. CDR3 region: CASSLTTGNQPQHF. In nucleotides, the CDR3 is TGCGCCAGCAGCTTGACTACAGGGAATCAGCCCCAGCATTTT.

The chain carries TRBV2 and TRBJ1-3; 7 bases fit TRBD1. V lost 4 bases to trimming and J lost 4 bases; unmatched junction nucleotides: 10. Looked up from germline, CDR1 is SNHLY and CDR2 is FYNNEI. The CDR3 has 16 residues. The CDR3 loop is CASSAEGAVGGNTIYF. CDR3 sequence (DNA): TGTGCCAGCAGTGCTGAGGGGGCAGTGGGAGGAAACACCATATATTTT.

CDR3 protein: CASSTGQVTGELFF. Written as DNA, the CDR3 is TGCGCCAGCAGCACCGGACAGGTCACCGGGGAGCTGTTTTTT. The chain has TRBV5-1 and TRBJ2-2; 7 bases align to TRBD1. This CDR3 is 14 amino acids long. V lost 4 bases to trimming and J lost 4 bases; unmatched junction nucleotides: 4. Germline V gives CDR1 SGHRS, CDR2 YFSETQ.

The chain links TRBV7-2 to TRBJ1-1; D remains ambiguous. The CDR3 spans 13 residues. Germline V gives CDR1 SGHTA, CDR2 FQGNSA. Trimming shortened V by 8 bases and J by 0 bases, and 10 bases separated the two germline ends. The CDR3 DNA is TGTGCCAGCCTGCGTTATTTGAACACTGAAGCTTTCTTT. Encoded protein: CASLRYLNTEAFF.

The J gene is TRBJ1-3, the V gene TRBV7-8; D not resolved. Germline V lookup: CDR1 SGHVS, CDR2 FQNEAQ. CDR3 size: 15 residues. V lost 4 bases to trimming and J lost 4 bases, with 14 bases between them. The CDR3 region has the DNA TGTGCCAGCAGCTCAAGACTGATGGAGGGAAACACCATATATTTT. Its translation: CASSSRLMEGNTIYF.

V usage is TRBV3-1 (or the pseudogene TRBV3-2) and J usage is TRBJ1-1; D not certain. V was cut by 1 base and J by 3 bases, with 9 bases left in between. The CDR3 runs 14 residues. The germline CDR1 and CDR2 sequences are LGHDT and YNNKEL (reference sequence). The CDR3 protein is CASSQGARYTEAFF. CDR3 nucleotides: TGTGCCAGCAGCCAAGGAGCCAGGTACACTGAAGCTTTCTTT.